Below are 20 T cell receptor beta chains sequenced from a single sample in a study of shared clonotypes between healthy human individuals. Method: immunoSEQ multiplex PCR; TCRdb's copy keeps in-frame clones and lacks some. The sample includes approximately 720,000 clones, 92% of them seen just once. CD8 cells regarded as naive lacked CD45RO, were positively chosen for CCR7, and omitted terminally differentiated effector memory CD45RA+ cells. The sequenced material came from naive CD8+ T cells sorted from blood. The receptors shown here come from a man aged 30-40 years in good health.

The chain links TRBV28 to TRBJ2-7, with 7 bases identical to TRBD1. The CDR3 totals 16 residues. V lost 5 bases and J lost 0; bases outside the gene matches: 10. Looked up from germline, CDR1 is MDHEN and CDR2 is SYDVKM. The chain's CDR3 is CASSPGQDRISYEQYF. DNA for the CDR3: TGTGCCAGCAGTCCCGGACAGGACCGTATCTCCTACGAGCAGTACTTC.

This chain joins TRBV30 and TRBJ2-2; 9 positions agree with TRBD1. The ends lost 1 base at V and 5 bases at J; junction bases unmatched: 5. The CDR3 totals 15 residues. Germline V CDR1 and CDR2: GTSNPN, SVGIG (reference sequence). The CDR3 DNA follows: TGTGCCTGGAGTGCGGGGACAGGGTGGACCGGGGAGCTGTTTTTT. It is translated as CAWSAGTGWTGELFF.

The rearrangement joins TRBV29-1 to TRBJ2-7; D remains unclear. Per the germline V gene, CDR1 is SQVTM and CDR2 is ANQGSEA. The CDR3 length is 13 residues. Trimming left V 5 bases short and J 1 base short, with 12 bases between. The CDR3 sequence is CSVFRATSYEQYF. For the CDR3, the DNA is TGCAGCGTTTTTCGGGCAACATCCTACGAGCAGTACTTC.

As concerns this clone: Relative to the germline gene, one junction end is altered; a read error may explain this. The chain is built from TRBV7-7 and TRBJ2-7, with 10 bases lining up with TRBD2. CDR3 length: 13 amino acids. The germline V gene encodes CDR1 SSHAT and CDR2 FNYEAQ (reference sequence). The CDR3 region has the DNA TGTGCTAGCAGCTTAGGGACTAGCGCCGAGCAGTACTTC. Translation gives CASSLGTSAEQYF.

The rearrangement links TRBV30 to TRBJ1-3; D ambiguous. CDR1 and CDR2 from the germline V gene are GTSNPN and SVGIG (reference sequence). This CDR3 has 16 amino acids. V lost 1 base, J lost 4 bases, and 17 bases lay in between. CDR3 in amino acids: CAWSGKSQASGNTIYF. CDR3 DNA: TGTGCCTGGAGTGGAAAGAGCCAGGCCTCGGGAAACACCATATATTTT.

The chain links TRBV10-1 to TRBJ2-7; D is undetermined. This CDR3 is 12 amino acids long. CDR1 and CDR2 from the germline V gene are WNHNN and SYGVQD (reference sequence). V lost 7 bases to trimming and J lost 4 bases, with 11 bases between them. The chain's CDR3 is CASKGIEYEQYF. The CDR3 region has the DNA TGCGCCAGCAAAGGGATTGAGTACGAGCAGTACTTC.

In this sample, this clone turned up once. The DNA of the CDR3 is TGCGCCAGCAGACCCGTTGGACCTCACGAGCAGTACTTC. Protein product: CASRPVGPHEQYF. This chain connects TRBV5-1 to TRBJ2-7; D uncertain. The germline CDR1 and CDR2 sequences are SGHRS and YFSETQ. V lost 5 bases, J lost 5 bases, and 14 bases lay in between. This CDR3 is 13 amino acids long.

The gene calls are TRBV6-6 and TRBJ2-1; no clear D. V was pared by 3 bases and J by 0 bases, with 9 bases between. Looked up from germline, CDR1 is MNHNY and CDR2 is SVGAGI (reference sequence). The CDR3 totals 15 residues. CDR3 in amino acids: CASSYAAYSYNEQFF. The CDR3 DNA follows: TGTGCCAGCAGTTATGCGGCTTACTCCTACAATGAGCAGTTCTTC.

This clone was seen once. CDR3 nucleotides: TGCGCCAGCAGCCATCTACTAGCTCATCAAGAGACCCAGTACTTC. Protein: CASSHLLAHQETQYF. V is TRBV4-3 and J is TRBJ2-5, with D possibly TRBD2 on 6 matching bases. The CDR3 runs 15 residues. The germline V and J ends were trimmed by 3 bases and 2 bases, with 13 bases remaining between them. Per germline, CDR1 LGHNA and CDR2 YSLEER.

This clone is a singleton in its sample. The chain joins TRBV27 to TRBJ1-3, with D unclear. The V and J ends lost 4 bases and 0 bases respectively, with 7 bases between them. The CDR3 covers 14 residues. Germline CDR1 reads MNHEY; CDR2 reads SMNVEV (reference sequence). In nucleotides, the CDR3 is TGTGCCAGCAGTTCCCCTTTCTCTGGAAACACCATATATTTT. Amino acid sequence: CASSSPFSGNTIYF.

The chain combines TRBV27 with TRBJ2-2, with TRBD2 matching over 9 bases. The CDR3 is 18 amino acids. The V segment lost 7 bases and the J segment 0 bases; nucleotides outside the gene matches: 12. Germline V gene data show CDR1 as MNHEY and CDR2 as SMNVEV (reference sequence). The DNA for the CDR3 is TGTGCCAGCACTCCTGGAACTAGCGGGTTTACGAACACCGGGGAGCTGTTTTTT. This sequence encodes CASTPGTSGFTNTGELFF.

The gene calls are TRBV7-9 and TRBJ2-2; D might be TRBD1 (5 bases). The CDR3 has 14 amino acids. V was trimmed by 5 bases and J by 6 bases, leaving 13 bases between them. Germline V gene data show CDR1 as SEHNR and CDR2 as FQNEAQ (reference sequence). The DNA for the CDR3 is TGTGCCAGCAGCCCCCAGGGTTCGCCCGGGGAGCTGTTTTTT. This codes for CASSPQGSPGELFF.

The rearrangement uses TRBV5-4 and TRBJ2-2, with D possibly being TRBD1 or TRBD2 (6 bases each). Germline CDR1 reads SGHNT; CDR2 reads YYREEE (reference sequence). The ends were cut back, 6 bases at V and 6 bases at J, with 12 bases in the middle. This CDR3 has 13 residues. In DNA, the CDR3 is TGTGCCAGCAAAATAGGGGGGTCCGGGGAGCTGTTTTTT. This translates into CASKIGGSGELFF.

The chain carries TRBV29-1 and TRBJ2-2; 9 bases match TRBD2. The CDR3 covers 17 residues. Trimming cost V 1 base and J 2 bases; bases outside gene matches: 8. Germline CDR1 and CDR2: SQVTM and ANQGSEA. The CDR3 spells CSVEVLTSGKNTGELFF. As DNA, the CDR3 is TGCAGCGTTGAAGTATTGACTAGCGGTAAAAACACCGGGGAGCTGTTTTTT.

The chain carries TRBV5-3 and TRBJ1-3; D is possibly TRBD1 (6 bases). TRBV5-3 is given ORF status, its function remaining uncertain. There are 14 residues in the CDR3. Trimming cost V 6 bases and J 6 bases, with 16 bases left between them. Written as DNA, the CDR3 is TGTGCCAGAAAGCGTAACAGGGAGACAAACACCATATATTTT. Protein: CARKRNRETNTIYF.

CDR3 nucleotides: TGTGCCAGCAGCGGAACTAGCGCCGGGGAGCTGTTTTTT. Protein product: CASSGTSAGELFF. The V and J genes are TRBV9 and TRBJ2-2, with TRBD2 matching 7 bases. Germline lookup yields CDR1 SGDLS and CDR2 YYNGEE. This CDR3 is 13 amino acids long. With V trimmed by 3 bases and J by 6 bases, 2 bases remained unmatched.

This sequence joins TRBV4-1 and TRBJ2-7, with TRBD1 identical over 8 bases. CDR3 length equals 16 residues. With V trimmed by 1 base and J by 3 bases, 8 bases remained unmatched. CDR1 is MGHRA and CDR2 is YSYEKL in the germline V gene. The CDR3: CASSQGPTGGFYEQYF. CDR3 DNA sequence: TGCGCCAGCAGCCAAGGGCCCACAGGGGGTTTCTACGAGCAGTACTTC.

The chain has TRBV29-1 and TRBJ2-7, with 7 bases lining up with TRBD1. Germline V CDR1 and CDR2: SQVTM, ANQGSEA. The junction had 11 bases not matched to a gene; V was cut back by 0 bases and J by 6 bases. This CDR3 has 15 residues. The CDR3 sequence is CSVEDGTGESLEQYF. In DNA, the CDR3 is TGCAGCGTTGAAGATGGTACAGGGGAGTCACTCGAGCAGTACTTC.

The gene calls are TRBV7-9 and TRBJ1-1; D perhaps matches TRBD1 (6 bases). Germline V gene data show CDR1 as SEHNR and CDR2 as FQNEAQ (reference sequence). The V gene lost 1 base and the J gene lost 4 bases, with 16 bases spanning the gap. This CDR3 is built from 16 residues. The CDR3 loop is CASSLGSQGSGTEAFF. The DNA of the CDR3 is TGTGCCAGCAGCTTAGGGAGCCAGGGGTCTGGCACTGAAGCTTTCTTT. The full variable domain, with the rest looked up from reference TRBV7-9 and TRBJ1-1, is DTGVSQNPRHKITKRGQNVTFRCDPISEHNRLYWYRQTLGQGPEFLTYFQNEAQLEKSRLLSDRFSAERPKGSFSTLEIQRTEQGDSAMYLCASSLGSQGSGTEAFFGQGTRLTVV.

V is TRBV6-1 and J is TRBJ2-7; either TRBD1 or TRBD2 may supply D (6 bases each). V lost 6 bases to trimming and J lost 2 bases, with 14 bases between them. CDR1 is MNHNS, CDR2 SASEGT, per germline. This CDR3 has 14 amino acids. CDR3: CASSPEGGPYEQYF. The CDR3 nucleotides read TGTGCCAGCAGCCCGGAGGGGGGCCCCTACGAGCAGTACTTC.